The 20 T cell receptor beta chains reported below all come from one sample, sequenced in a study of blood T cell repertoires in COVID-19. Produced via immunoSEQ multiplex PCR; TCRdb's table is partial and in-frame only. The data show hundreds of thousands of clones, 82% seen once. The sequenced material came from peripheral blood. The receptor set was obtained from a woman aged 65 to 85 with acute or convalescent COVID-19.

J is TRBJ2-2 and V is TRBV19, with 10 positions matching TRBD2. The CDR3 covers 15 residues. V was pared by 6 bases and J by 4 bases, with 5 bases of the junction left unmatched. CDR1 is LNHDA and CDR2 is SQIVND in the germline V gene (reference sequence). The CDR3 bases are TGTGCCAGTAGCGGACTAGCGGAGACCACCGGGGAGCTGTTTTTT. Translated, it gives CASSGLAETTGELFF.

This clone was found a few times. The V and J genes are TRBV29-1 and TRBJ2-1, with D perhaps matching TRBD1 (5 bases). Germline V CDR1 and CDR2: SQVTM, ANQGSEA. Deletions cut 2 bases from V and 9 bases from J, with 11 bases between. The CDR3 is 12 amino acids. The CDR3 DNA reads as TGCAGCGTTGAAAGGGGCGGTTCTGAGCAGTTCTTC. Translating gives CSVERGGSEQFF.

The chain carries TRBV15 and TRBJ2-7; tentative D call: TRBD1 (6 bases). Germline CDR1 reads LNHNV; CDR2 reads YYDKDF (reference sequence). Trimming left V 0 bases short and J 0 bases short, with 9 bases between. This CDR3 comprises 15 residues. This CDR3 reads CATSRERGSSYEQYF. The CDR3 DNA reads TGTGCCACCAGCAGAGAGAGGGGGAGCTCCTACGAGCAGTACTTC.

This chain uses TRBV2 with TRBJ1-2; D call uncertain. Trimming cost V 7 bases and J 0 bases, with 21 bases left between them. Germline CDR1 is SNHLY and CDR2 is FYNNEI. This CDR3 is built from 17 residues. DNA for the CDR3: TGTGCCAGCACCCCCCCGGGGATGGCAGAAACTAACTATGGCTACACCTTC. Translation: CASTPPGMAETNYGYTF.

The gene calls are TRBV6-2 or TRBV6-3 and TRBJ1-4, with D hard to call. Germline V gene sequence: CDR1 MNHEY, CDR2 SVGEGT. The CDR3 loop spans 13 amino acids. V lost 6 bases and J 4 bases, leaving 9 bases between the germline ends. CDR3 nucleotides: TGTGCCAGCAGCCGGTCTAGTAATGAAAAACTGTTTTTT. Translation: CASSRSSNEKLFF.

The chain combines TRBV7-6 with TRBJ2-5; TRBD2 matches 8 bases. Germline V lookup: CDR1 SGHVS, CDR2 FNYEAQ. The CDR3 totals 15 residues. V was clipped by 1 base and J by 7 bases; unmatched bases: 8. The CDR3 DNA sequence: TGTGCCAGCAGCTTAGAAGCGGGGGAGTATGCGACCCAGTACTTC. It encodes CASSLEAGEYATQYF.

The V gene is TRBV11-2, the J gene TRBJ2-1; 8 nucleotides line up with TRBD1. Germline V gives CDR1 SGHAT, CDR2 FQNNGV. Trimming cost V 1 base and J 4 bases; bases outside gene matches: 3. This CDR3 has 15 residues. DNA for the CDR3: TGTGCCAGCAGCTTAGGACAGGGGTCATACAATGAGCAGTTCTTC. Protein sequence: CASSLGQGSYNEQFF.

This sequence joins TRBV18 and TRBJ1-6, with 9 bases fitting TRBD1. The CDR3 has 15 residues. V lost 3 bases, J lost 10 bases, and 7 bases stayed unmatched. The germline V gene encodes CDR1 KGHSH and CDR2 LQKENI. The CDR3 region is CASSPRQGDGSPLHF. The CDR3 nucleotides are TGTGCCAGCTCACCGAGACAGGGGGATGGGTCACCCCTCCACTTT.

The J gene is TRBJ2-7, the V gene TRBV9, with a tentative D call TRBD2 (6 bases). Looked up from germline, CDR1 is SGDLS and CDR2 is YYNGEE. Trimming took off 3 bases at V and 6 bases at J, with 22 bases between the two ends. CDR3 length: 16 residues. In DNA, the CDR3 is TGTGCCAGCAGCGCTACCCCAGCCGGGGGAGCCGGCGAGCAGTACTTC. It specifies CASSATPAGGAGEQYF. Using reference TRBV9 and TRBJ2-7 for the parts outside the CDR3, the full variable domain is DSGVTQTPKHLITATGQRVTLRCSPRSGDLSVYWYQQSLDQGLQFLIQYYNGEERAKGNILERFSAQQFPDLHSELNLSSLELGDSALYFCASSATPAGGAGEQYFGPGTRLTVT.

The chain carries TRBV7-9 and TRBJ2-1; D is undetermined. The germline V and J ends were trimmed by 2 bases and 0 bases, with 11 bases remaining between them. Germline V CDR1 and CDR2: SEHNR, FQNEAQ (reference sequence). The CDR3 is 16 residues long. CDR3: CASSLRGWSSYNEQFF. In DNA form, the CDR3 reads TGTGCCAGCAGCTTAAGAGGCTGGAGCTCCTACAATGAGCAGTTCTTC.

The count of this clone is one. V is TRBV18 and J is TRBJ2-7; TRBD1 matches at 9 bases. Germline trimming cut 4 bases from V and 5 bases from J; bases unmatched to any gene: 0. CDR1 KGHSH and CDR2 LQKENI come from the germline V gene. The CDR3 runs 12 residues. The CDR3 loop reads CASSRDRDEQYF. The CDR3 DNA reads TGTGCCAGCTCACGGGACAGGGACGAGCAGTACTTC.

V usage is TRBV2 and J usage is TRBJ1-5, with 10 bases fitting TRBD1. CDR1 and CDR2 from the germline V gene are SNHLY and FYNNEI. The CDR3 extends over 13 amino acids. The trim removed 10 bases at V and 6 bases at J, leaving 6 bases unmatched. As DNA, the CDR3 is TGTGCCACTTCGACAGGGGGCCTTCAGCCCCAGCATTTT. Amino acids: CATSTGGLQPQHF.

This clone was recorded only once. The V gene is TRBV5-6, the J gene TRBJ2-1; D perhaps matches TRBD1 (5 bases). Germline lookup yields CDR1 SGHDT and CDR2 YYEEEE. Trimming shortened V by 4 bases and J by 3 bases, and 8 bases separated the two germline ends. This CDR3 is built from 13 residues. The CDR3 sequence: CASSRTFYNEQFF. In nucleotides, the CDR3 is TGTGCCAGCAGCCGGACATTCTACAATGAGCAGTTCTTC.

DNA for the CDR3: TGTGCCAGCAGCCTGGGCAGCGGGGGGGCCCAATGGACCCAGTACTTC. Protein sequence: CASSLGSGGAQWTQYF. The chain uses TRBV5-6 and TRBJ2-5; 10 bases align to TRBD2. The junction had 13 bases not matched to a gene; V was cut back by 4 bases and J by 7 bases. CDR1 is SGHDT, CDR2 YYEEEE, per germline. The CDR3 is 16 amino acids.

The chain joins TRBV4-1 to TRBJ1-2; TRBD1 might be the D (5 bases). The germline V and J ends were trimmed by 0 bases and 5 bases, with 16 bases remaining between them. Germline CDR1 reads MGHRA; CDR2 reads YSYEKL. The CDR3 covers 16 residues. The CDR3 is CASSQDERPGIYGYTF. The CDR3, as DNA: TGCGCCAGCAGCCAAGATGAAAGGCCAGGGATTTATGGCTACACCTTC.

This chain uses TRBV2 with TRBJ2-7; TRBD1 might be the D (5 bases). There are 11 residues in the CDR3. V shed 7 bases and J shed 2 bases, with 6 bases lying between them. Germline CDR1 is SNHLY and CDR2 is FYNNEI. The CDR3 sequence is CASTGPYEQYF. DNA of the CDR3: TGTGCCAGCACAGGGCCCTACGAGCAGTACTTC.

CDR3: CASSERGGYGYTF. In DNA, the CDR3 is TGTGCCAGCAGTGAGAGGGGAGGCTATGGCTACACCTTC. This chain uses TRBV6-4 with TRBJ1-2; a possible D gene is TRBD1 (5 bases). Deletions cut 3 bases from V and 4 bases from J, with 9 bases between. Germline values: CDR1 MRHNA, CDR2 SNTAGT. CDR3 length: 13 residues.

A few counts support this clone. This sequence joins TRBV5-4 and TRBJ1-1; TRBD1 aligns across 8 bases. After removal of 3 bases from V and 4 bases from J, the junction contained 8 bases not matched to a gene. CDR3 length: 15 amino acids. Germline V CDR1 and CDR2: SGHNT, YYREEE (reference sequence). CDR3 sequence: CASSSGGASPTEAFF. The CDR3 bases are TGTGCCAGCAGCTCAGGGGGCGCGAGCCCCACTGAAGCTTTCTTT.

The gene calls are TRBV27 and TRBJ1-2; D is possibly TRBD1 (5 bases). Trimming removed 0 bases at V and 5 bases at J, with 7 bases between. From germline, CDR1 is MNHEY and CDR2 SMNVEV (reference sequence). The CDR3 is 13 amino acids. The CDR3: CASSLSGEYGYTF. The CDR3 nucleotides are TGTGCCAGCAGTTTATCAGGGGAATATGGCTACACCTTC.

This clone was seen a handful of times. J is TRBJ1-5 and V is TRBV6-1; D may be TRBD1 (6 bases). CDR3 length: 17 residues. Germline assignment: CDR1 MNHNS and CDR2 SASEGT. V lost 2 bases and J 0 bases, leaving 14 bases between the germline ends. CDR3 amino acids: CASSERGGWGSNQPQHF. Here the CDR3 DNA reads TGTGCCAGCAGTGAAAGGGGGGGCTGGGGTAGCAATCAGCCCCAGCATTTT.